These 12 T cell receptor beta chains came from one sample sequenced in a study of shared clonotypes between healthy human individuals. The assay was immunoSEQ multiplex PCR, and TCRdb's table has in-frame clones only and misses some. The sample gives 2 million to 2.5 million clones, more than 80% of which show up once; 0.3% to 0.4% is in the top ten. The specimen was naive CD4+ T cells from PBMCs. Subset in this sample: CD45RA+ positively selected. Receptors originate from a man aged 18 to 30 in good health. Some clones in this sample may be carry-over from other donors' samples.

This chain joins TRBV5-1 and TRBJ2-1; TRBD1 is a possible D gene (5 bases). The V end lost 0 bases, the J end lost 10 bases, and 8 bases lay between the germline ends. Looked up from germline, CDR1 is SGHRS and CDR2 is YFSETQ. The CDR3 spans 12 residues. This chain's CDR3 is CASSLARQEQFF. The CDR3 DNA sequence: TGCGCCAGCAGCTTGGCCCGACAGGAGCAGTTCTTC.

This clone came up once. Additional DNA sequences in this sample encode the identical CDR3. Written as DNA, the CDR3 is TGTGCCAGCAGTTTACGGGGCTACACTGAAGCTTTCTTT. Its protein product is CASSLRGYTEAFF. The gene calls are TRBV27 and TRBJ1-1, with TRBD1 as a possible D gene (5 bases). The V and J ends lost 2 bases and 3 bases respectively, with 7 bases between them. Germline V gene lookup returns CDR1 MNHEY and CDR2 SMNVEV (reference sequence). This CDR3 is built from 13 residues.

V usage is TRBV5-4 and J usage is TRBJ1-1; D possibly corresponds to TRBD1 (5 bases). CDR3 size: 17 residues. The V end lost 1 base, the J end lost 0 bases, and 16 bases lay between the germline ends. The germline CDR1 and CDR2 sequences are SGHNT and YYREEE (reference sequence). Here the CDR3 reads CASSLLLGVVMNTEAFF. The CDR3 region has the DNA TGTGCCAGCAGCTTGCTTCTGGGGGTTGTCATGAACACTGAAGCTTTCTTT.

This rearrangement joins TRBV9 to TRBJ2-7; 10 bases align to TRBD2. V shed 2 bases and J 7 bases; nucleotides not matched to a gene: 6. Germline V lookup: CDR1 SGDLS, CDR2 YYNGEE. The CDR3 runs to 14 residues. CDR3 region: CASSVHGTSVEQYF. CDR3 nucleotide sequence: TGTGCCAGCAGCGTTCACGGGACTAGCGTAGAGCAGTACTTC.

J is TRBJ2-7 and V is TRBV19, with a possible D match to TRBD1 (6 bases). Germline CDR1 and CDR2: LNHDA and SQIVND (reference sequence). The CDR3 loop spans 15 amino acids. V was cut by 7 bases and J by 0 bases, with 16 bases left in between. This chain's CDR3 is CASKTSGQSSYEQYF. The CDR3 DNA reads TGTGCCAGTAAAACATCCGGACAGAGCTCCTACGAGCAGTACTTC.

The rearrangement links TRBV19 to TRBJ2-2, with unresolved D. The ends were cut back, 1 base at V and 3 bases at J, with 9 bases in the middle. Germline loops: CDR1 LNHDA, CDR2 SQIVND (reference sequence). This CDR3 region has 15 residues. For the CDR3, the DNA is TGTGCCAGTAGTATAGTGGCGGCACACACCGGGGAGCTGTTTTTT. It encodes CASSIVAAHTGELFF.

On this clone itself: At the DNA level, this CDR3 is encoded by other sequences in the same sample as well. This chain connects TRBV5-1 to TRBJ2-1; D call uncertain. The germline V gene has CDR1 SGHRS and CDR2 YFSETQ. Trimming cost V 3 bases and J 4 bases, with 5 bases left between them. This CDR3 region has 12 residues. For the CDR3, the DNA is TGCGCCAGCAGCTCTCCATACAATGAGCAGTTCTTC. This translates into CASSSPYNEQFF. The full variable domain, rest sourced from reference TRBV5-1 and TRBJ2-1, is KAGVTQTPRYLIKTRGQQVTLSCSPISGHRSVSWYQQTPGQGLQFLFEYFSETQRNKGNFPGRFSGRQFSNSRSEMNVSTLELGDSALYLCASSSPYNEQFFGPGTRLTVL.

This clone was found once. For the CDR3, the DNA is TGTGCCAGCAGCTTAAACGTCCTCCCTTTATACGAGCAGTACTTC. Amino acid sequence: CASSLNVLPLYEQYF. The chain carries TRBV7-3 and TRBJ2-7; no clear D gene. V was pared by 1 base and J by 4 bases, with 14 bases between. CDR1 and CDR2 from the germline V gene are SGHTA and FQGTGA. CDR3 length equals 15 residues.

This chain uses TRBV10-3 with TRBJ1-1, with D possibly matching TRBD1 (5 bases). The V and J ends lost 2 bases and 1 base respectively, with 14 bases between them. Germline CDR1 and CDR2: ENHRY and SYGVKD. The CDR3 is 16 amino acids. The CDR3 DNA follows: TGTGCCATCAGTGAGCCCGCCGGGGGGACGAACACTGAAGCTTTCTTT. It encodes CAISEPAGGTNTEAFF.

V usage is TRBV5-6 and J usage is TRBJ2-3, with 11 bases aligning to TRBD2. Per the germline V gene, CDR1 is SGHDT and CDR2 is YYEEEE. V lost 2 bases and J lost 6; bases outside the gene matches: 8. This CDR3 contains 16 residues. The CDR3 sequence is CASSFIAGGPRDTQYF. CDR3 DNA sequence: TGTGCCAGCAGCTTTATAGCGGGAGGGCCACGGGATACGCAGTATTTT.

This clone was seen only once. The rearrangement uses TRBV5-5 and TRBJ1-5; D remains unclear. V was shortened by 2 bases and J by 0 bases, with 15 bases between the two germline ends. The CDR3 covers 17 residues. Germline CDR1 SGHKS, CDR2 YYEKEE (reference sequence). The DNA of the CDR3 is TGTGCCAGCAGCTTTAGGAGTTACCCTCATAGCAATCAGCCCCAGCATTTT. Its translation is CASSFRSYPHSNQPQHF.

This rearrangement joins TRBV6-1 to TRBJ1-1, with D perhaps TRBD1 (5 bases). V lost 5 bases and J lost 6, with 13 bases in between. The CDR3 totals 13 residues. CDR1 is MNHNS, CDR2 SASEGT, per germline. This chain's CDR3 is CASSLETASEAFF. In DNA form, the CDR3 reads TGTGCCAGCAGTTTGGAGACAGCCTCTGAAGCTTTCTTT.